These T cell receptor beta chains were read from a single sample in a study of T cells in Graves' hyperthyroidism and ophthalmopathy. TCRdb reanalysed the multiplex PCR reads using MiXCR and keeps one entry per CDR3 protein. The sample consists of approximately 420,000 distinct CDR3 sequences, about 15% of them appearing once. Sequencing was carried out using blood. The source of these receptors is a woman aged 25 to 39 with Graves' hyperthyroidism. Both conserved end residues are part of each CDR3. The D gene is left open where the match is weak. The size field is filled for only some rows; it gives once, few, many or a size class.

D	size	V	J	DNA	CDR3
TRBD1	many	TRBV28	TRBJ2-7	TGTGCCAGCAGTTTGGAAACAAAGGCGACAGGGTGGTTTGGTGAGCAGTACTTC	CASSLETKATGWFGEQYF
-	-	TRBV29-1	TRBJ1-4	TGCAGCGTAAAGACATGGGGTAATGAAAAACTGTTTTTT	CSVKTWGNEKLFF
TRBD1	few	TRBV4-1	TRBJ1-6	TGCGCCAGCAGCCCCAGCCAGGGGGGCCCTTCACCCCTCCACTTT	CASSPSQGGPSPLHF
-	many	TRBV18	TRBJ1-1	TGTGCCAGCTCAACCGTCCAGAACACTGAAGCTTTCTTT	CASSTVQNTEAFF
-	once	TRBV5-1	TRBJ1-2	TGCGCCAGCAGCTTGGAATGGGGGGCGGAAGGCTACACCTTC	CASSLEWGAEGYTF
-	many	TRBV5-1	TRBJ2-7	TGCGCCAGCAGCCGCGAAGGGCAGTCCTACGAGCAGTACTTC	CASSREGQSYEQYF
TRBD2	few	TRBV20-1	TRBJ2-7	TGCAGTGCTATAAAACGGACTAGCGGGAGAGCAAACGAGCAGTACTTC	CSAIKRTSGRANEQYF
-	few	TRBV28	TRBJ2-2	TGTGCCAGCAGTTTACTCTGGCAGGGGGGAAACGGGGAGCTGTTTTTT	CASSLLWQGGNGELFF
-	-	TRBV7-3	TRBJ1-2	TGTGCCAGCAGCTTAAACAGGGTCGACTATGGCTACACCTTC	CASSLNRVDYGYTF
-	many	TRBV27	TRBJ1-5	TGTGCCAGCGGGCCAGTGGGTGCAGGCAATCAGCCCCAGCATTTT	CASGPVGAGNQPQHF
TRBD2	many	TRBV18	TRBJ2-5	TGTGCCAGCTCACCACTCGTAGCGGGAGGACCCCTCGCGGAGACCCAGTACTTC	CASSPLVAGGPLAETQYF
-	few	TRBV19	TRBJ2-7	TGTGCCAGTAGTATAGATGGCAGCGCCGGCTACGAGCAGTACTTC	CASSIDGSAGYEQYF
TRBD2	few	TRBV12-3/TRBV12-4	TRBJ2-2	TGTGCCAGCAGACAGAATAGCGGGAACACCGGGGAGCTGTCTTTT	CASRQNSGNTGELSF
TRBD2	few	TRBV10-1	TRBJ2-3	TGCGCCAGCGCGGGGACTAGCGGGATGGATACGCAGTATTTT	CASAGTSGMDTQYF
-	-	TRBV6-1	TRBJ2-3	TGTGCCAGCAGTGAAACAGGTAGGGGCCAAGATACGCAGTATTTT	CASSETGRGQDTQYF
TRBD1	-	TRBV28	TRBJ1-1	TGTGCCAGCAGTCCGCCTTCGACAGGGGGTGCGTTCTTT	CASSPPSTGGAFF
-	-	TRBV29-1	TRBJ2-1	TGCAGCGTTGAGGGCCAGGGGATATACAATGAGCAGTTCTTC	CSVEGQGIYNEQFF
-	many	TRBV3-1	TRBJ2-7	TGTGCCAGCAGCCAAGAGTGGGGATTTCAACCCTACGAGCAGTACTTC	CASSQEWGFQPYEQYF
-	few	TRBV27	TRBJ1-4	TGTGCCAGCAGTTTATCACCAGGGGCTGGCGAAAAACTGTTTTTT	CASSLSPGAGEKLFF
-	many	TRBV20-1	TRBJ2-7	TGCAGTGCTAGGGACGCGCCAAACGAGCAGTACTTC	CSARDAPNEQYF
TRBD2	many	TRBV4-1	TRBJ2-7	TGCGCCAGCACATCGGGAGGGTCGAGTGGATCCTACGAGCAGTACTTC	CASTSGGSSGSYEQYF
TRBD2	many	TRBV9	TRBJ2-7	TGTGCCAGCAGCGCTCCGGGCGGGAGGCAGAACGAGCAGTACTTC	CASSAPGGRQNEQYF
-	many	TRBV6-6	TRBJ2-5	TGTGCCAGCAGTTACCACACCCAAGAGACCCAGTACTTC	CASSYHTQETQYF
-	few	TRBV4-1	TRBJ1-5	TGCGCCAGCAGCCAAGATCAAAGAGAGGGTCAGCCCCAGCATTTT	CASSQDQREGQPQHF
-	-	TRBV9	TRBJ2-1	TGTGCCAGCAGCGTAGCCACCCGAGGGAATGAGCAGTTCTTC	CASSVATRGNEQFF
TRBD1	-	TRBV24-1	TRBJ2-2	TGTGCCACCAGTGATTCTATTTACAGGGGGCAAAACACCGGGGAGCTGTTTTTT	CATSDSIYRGQNTGELFF
TRBD2	many	TRBV20-1	TRBJ2-1	TGCAGTGCTGGGCGATTGGGACTAGCGGCCTACAATGAGCAGTTCTTC	CSAGRLGLAAYNEQFF
TRBD2	many	TRBV20-1	TRBJ2-1	TGCAGTGCCCGAAACCTAGCGGGAGTGGGCAATGAGCAGTTCTTC	CSARNLAGVGNEQFF
TRBD2	many	TRBV20-1	TRBJ2-3	TGCAGTGCCATATTCGGGAAGACTAGCGGGACAACAGATACGCAGTATTTT	CSAIFGKTSGTTDTQYF
-	many	TRBV30	TRBJ1-1	TGTGCCTGGAATGTGGCAGAAGAAGCTTTCTTT	CAWNVAEEAFF
-	few	TRBV6-5	TRBJ1-1	TGTGCCAGCAGTTACACCGGACAGATGAACACTGAAGCTTTCTTT	CASSYTGQMNTEAFF
TRBD1	-	TRBV5-5	TRBJ2-2	TGTGCCAGCAGTCTTCTTTGGACAGGGACGACCGGGGAGCTGTTTTTT	CASSLLWTGTTGELFF
-	many	TRBV11-2	TRBJ2-5	TGTGCCAGCTCTACGGGTGCCCTGGAGACCCAGTACTTC	CASSTGALETQYF
-	many	TRBV28	TRBJ1-5	TGTGCCAGCAGTTTGCGGTCGGGACAATATAGCAATCAGCCCCAGCATTTT	CASSLRSGQYSNQPQHF
TRBD2	many	TRBV6-5	TRBJ2-5	TGTGCCAGCAGTTACTCGATCGGTAGCGGGGGGGGGGCCCAGTACTTC	CASSYSIGSGGGAQYF
-	many	TRBV28	TRBJ1-1	TGTGCCAGCAGTTTTTTTTCCCAGATGAACACTGAAGCTTTCTTT	CASSFFSQMNTEAFF
-	many	TRBV6-1	TRBJ2-2	TGTGCCAGCAACCAGGGGTATTCGAACACCGGGGAGCTGTTTTTT	CASNQGYSNTGELFF
TRBD2	-	TRBV7-9	TRBJ2-5	TGTGCCAGCTCGACGGGACTAGCGGGACGCAAAGAGACCCAGTACTTC	CASSTGLAGRKETQYF
-	many	TRBV11-2	TRBJ2-1	TGTGCCAGCAGCTTACCGGACAGCCATGAGCAGTTCTTC	CASSLPDSHEQFF
-	many	TRBV28	TRBJ1-1	TGTGCCAGCAGTTTAATCGCCACTCACACTGAAGCTTTCTTT	CASSLIATHTEAFF
TRBD2	many	TRBV12-3/TRBV12-4	TRBJ2-5	TGTGCCAGCAGTTGGAATCTAGCGGGGTCTCTAGGGACCCAGTACTTC	CASSWNLAGSLGTQYF
-	-	TRBV6-1	TRBJ1-5	TGTGCCAGCAGTGAAATGGGGGGAAATCAGCCCCAGCATTTT	CASSEMGGNQPQHF
-	-	TRBV20-1	TRBJ2-7	TGCAGTGCTAGAGCTCCAGGGAACCCCTACGAGCAGTACTTC	CSARAPGNPYEQYF
TRBD2	-	TRBV20-1	TRBJ2-1	TGCAGTGCTAGAGTATCGACTAGCGGGAACTACAATGAGCAGTTCTTC	CSARVSTSGNYNEQFF
TRBD1	-	TRBV20-1	TRBJ2-5	TGCAGTGCTGTGACAGGGGGCTGGGAGACCCAGTACTTC	CSAVTGGWETQYF
TRBD2	many	TRBV2	TRBJ2-1	TGTGCCAGCAGTCTAAGCCCTCCACTAGCGGGAGTTTACAATGAGCAGTTCTTC	CASSLSPPLAGVYNEQFF
-	few	TRBV28	TRBJ1-4	TGTGCCAGCAGTTCGTCATGGAGGGATGAAAAACTGTTTTTT	CASSSSWRDEKLFF
TRBD1	many	TRBV24-1	TRBJ2-7	TGTGCCACCAGTGATCCCAACAGGGGTTACGAGCAGTACTTC	CATSDPNRGYEQYF
TRBD2	many	TRBV28	TRBJ2-1	TGTGCCAGCAGCATTATTTCCAGCGGGAGGGCCGCTGAGCAGTTCTTC	CASSIISSGRAAEQFF
TRBD1	once	TRBV18	TRBJ2-7	TGTACCAGCTCACCTCGTGACAGGGGCTCCTACGAGCAGTACTTC	CTSSPRDRGSYEQYF
-	few	TRBV27	TRBJ1-4	TGTGCCAGCAGTTCGCTGGAAGAACTTACAACTAATGAAAAACTGTTTTTT	CASSSLEELTTNEKLFF
-	-	TRBV5-1	TRBJ2-7	TGCGCCAGCAGCACCGGACAGCAAACCTACGAGCAGTACTTC	CASSTGQQTYEQYF
TRBD1	few	TRBV19	TRBJ2-5	TGTGCCAGTAGTAAACTGGGACAGGGGGTCGAGACCCAGTACTTC	CASSKLGQGVETQYF
-	many	TRBV11-2	TRBJ2-7	TGTGCCAGCAATCCCCCCAATTTCTACTACGAGCAGTACTTC	CASNPPNFYYEQYF
TRBD1	-	TRBV19	TRBJ2-7	TGTGCCAGTAGTCCCGGGACAGTAACATTTCCCGAGCAGTACTTC	CASSPGTVTFPEQYF